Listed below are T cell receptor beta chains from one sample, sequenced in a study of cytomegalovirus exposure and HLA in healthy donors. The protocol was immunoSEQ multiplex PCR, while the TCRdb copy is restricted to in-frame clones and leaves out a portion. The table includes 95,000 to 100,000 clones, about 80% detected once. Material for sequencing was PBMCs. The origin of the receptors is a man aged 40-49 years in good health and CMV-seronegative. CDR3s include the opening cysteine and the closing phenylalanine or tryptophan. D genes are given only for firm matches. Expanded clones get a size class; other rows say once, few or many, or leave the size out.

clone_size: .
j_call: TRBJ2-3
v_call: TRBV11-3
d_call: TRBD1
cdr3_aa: CASGQGSSTDTQYF
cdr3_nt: TGTGCCAGCGGACAGGGATCTAGCACAGATACGCAGTATTTT

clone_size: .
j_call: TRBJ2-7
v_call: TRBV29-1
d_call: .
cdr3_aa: CSVLDFRGYEQYF
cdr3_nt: TGCAGCGTTCTGGACTTCCGAGGCTACGAGCAGTACTTC

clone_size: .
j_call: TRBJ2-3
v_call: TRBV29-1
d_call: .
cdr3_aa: CSVEGRRGDTQYF
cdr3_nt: TGCAGCGTTGAAGGCCGGCGGGGAGATACGCAGTATTTT

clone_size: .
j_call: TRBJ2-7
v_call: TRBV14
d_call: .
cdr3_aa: CASSQDRVRTPRDF
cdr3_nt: TGTGCCAGCAGCCAAGATAGAGTGAGAACTCCGCGGGACTTC

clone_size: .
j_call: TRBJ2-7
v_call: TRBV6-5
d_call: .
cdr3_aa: CASSTRGTQYF
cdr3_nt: TGTGCCAGCAGCACCAGGGGCACGCAGTACTTC

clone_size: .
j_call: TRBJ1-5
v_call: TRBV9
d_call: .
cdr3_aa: CASSGRQFDQPQHF
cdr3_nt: TGTGCCAGCAGCGGCCGACAGTTTGATCAGCCCCAGCATTTT

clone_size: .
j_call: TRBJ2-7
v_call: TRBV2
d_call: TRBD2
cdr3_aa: CASREGLAATYEQYF
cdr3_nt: TGTGCCAGCAGAGAGGGACTAGCCGCAACCTACGAGCAGTACTTC

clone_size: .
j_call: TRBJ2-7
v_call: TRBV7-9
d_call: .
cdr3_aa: CASSLGGTYEQYF
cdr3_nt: TGTGCCAGCAGCTTAGGAGGGACCTACGAGCAGTACTTC

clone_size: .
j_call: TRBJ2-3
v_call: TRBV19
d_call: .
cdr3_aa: CASSIDFRSTDTQYF
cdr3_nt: TGTGCCAGTAGTATAGATTTTCGTAGCACAGATACGCAGTATTTT

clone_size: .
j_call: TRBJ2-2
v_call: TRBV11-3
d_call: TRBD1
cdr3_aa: CASSLRGTGRAGELFF
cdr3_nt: TGTGCCAGCAGCCTGAGGGGGACAGGGCGCGCCGGGGAGCTGTTTTTT

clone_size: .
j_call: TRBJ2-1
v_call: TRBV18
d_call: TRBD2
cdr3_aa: CASSPPNSGTSSNEQFF
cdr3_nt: TGTGCCAGCTCACCACCGAATTCCGGGACTAGCAGCAATGAGCAGTTCTTC

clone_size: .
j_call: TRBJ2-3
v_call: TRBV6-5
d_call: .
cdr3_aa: CASSRTGGGTDTQYF
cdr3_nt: TGTGCCAGCAGTAGGACGGGGGGCGGCACAGATACGCAGTATTTT

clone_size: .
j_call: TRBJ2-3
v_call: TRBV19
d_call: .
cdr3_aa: CASSMSLGARDTQYF
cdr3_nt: TGTGCCAGTAGTATGTCCTTGGGGGCGAGAGATACGCAGTATTTT

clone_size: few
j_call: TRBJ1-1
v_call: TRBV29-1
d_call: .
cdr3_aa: CSVDVAGGNTEAFF
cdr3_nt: TGCAGCGTTGACGTGGCGGGGGGGAACACTGAAGCTTTCTTT

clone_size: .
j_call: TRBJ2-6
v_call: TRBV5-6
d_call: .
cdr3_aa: CASSFGGYSGANVLTF
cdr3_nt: TGTGCCAGCAGCTTCGGGGGTTACTCTGGGGCCAACGTCCTGACTTTC

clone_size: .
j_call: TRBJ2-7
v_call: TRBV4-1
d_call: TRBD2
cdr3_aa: CASSQDPPSGLRIPYEQYF
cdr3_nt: TGCGCCAGCAGCCAAGATCCTCCTAGCGGGCTGAGAATCCCCTACGAGCAGTACTTC

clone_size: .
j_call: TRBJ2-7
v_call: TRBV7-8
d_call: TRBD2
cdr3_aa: CASSAEGLATPYEQYF
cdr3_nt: TGTGCCAGCAGCGCAGAGGGACTAGCGACTCCCTACGAGCAGTACTTC

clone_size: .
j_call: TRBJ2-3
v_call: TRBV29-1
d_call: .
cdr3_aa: CSVGQGGGFSTDTQYF
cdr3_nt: TGCAGCGTTGGCCAGGGAGGTGGTTTTAGTACAGATACGCAGTATTTT

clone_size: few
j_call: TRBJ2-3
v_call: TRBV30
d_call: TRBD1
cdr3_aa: CAWSTGTGITDTQYF
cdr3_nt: TGTGCCTGGAGTACCGGGACAGGGATAACAGATACGCAGTATTTT

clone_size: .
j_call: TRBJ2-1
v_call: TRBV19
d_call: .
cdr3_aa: CASSIGGNLPYNEQFF
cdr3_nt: TGTGCCAGTAGTATTGGAGGGAACCTCCCGTACAATGAGCAGTTCTTC

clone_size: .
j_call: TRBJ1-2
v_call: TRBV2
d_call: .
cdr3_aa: CASSAEGNYGYTF
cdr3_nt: TGTGCCAGCAGTGCGGAGGGGAACTATGGCTACACCTTC

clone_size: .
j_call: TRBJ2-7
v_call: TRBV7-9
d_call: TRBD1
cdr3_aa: CASSLGRAGGENYEQYF
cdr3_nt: TGTGCCAGCAGCTTAGGAAGGGCAGGGGGCGAAAACTACGAGCAGTACTTC

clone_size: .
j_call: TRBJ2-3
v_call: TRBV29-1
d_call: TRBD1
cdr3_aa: CSVRDRGFADTQYF
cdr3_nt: TGCAGCGTTCGAGACAGGGGTTTTGCAGATACGCAGTATTTT

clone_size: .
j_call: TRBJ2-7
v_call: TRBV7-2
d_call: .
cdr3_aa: CASSLDGSRREQYF
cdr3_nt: TGTGCCAGCAGCTTAGACGGGAGTCGGCGTGAGCAGTACTTC

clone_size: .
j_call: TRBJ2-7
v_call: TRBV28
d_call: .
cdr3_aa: CASSFGGTYEQYF
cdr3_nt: TGTGCCAGCAGTTTCGGAGGAACCTACGAGCAGTACTTC